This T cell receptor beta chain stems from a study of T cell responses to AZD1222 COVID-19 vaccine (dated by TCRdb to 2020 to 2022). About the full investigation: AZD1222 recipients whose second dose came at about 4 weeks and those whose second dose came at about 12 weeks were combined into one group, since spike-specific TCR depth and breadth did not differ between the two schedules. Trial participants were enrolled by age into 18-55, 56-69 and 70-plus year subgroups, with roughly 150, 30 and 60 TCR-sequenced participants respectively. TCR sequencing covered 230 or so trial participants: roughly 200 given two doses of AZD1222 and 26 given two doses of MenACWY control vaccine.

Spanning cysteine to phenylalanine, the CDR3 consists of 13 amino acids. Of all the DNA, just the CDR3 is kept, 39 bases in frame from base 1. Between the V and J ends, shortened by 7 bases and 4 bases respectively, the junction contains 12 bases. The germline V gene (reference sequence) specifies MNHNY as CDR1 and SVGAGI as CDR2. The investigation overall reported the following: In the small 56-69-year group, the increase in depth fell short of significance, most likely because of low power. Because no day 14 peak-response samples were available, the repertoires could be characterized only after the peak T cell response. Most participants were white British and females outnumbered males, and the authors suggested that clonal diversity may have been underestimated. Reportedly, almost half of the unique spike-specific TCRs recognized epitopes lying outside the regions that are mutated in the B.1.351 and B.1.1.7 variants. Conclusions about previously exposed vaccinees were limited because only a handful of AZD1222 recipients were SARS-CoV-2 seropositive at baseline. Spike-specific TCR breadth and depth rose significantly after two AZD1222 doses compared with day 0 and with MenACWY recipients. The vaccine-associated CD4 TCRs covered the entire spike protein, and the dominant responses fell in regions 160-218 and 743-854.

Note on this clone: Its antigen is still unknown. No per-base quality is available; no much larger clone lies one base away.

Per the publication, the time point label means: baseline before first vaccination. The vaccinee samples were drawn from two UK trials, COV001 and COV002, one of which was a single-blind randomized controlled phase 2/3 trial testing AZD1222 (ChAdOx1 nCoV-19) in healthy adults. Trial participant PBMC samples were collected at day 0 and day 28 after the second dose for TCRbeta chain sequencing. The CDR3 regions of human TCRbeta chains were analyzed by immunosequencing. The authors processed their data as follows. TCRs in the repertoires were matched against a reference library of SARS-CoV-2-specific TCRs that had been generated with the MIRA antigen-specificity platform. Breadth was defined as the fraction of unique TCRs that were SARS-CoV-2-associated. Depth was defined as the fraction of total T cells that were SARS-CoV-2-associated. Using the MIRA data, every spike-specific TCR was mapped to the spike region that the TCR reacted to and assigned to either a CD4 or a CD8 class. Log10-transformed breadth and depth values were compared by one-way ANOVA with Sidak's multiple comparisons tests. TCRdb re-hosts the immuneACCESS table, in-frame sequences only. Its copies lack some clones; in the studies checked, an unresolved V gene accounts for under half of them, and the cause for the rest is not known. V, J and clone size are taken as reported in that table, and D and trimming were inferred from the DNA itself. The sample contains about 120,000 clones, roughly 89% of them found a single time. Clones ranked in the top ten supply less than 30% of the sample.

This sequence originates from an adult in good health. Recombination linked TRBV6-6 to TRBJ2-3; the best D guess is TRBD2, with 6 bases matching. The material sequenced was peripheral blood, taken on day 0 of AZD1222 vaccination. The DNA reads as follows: TGTGCCAGCACCAGAACGGGGGCAGATACGCAGTATTTT. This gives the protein CASTRTGADTQYF.